Listed here is a single T cell receptor (beta chain). Its antigen is as yet unknown. This sample was included in a study of radiation and T cells in renal cell carcinoma. Overall study results and limits: In blood, top tumor clones expanded by 2 weeks, shrinking by 4.

Time point specified: blood 4 weeks post-SBRT, at nephrectomy. Treatment specified: 15 Gy SBRT to primary tumor, nephrectomy 4 weeks later. This table comes from immunoSEQ multiplex PCR, and its TCRdb copy is limited to in-frame clones, with some not included. This sample yields some 150,000 clones, of which 80% to 90% are seen a single time; 17% belongs to the top ten. The CDR3 has 14 amino acids. V dropped 5 bases and J dropped 0 bases, with 11 bases sitting between them. Germline V gives CDR1 LNHDA, CDR2 SQIVND (reference sequence). The V call is TRBV19, the J call TRBJ2-7; maybe TRBD1 (6 bases). This sequence originates from a woman in her 50s with renal cell carcinoma. Sample: blood, taken from a patient whose treatment included radiotherapy and nephrectomy. The CDR3 DNA sequence: TGTGCCAGTAGTCGACAGGACGTCTCCTACGAGCAGTACTTC. As protein: CASSRQDVSYEQYF.